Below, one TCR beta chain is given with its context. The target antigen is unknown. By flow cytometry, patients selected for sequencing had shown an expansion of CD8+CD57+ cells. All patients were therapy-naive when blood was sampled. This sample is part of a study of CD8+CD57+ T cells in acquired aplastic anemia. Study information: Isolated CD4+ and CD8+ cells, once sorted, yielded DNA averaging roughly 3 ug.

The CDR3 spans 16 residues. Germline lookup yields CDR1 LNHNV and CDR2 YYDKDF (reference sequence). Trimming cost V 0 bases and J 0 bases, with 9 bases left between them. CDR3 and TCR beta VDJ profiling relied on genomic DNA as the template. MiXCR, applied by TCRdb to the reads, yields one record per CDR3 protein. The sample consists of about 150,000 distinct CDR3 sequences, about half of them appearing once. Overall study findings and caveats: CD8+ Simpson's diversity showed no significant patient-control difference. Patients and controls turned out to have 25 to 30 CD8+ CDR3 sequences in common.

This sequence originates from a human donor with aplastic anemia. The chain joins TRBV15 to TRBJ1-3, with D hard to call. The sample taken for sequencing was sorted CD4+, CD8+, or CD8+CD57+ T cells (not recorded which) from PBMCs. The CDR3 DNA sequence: TGTGCCACCAGCAGAGATCAGGCTCACTCTGGAAACACCATATATTTT. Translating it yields CATSRDQAHSGNTIYF.